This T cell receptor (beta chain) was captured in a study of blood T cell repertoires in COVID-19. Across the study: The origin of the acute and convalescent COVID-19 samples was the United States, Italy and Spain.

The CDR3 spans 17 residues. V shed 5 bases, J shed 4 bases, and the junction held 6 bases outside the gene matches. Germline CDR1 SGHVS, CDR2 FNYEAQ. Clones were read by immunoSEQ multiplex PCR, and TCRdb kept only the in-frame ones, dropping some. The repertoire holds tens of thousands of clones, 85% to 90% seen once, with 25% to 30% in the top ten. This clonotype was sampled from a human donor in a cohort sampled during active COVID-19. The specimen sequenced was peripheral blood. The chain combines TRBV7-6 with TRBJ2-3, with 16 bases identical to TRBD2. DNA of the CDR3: TGTGCCAGCAGCCCCGGGACTAGCGGGGGGGCTGCAGATACGCAGTATTTT. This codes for CASSPGTSGGAADTQYF. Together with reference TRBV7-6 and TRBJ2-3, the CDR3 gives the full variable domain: GAGVSQSPRYKVTKRGQDVALRCDPISGHVSLYWYRQALGQGPEFLTYFNYEAQQDKSGLPNDRFSAERPEGSISTLTIQRTEQRDSAMYRCASSPGTSGGAADTQYFGPGTRLTVL.